This T cell receptor beta chain was recorded in a study of OX40 agonist ivuxolimab in advanced cancers. Whole-study findings and limits: Some patients without response likewise showed low normalized clonal expansion.

A word on this clone: The target antigen is unknown.

V was shortened by 3 bases and J by 4 bases, with 8 bases between the two germline ends. Per germline, CDR1 SGHTA and CDR2 FQGNSA. CDR3 length: 13 amino acids. The repertoire was sequenced with immunoSEQ multiplex PCR; TCRdb's copy has only in-frame clones and lacks some. Among over 45,000 clones, approximately 80% were seen once, and the ten largest hold roughly 4.6%. Sequencing used CD4+ or CD8+ T cells sorted from blood, obtained in a trial of the OX40 agonist ivuxolimab. V usage is TRBV7-2 and J usage is TRBJ2-3; D is undetermined. This TCR came from an adult with an advanced solid tumor such as melanoma, head and neck, liver or kidney cancer. For the CDR3, the DNA is TGTGCCAGCAGCTTCCCAAGCGCAGATACGCAGTATTTT. It is translated as CASSFPSADTQYF.